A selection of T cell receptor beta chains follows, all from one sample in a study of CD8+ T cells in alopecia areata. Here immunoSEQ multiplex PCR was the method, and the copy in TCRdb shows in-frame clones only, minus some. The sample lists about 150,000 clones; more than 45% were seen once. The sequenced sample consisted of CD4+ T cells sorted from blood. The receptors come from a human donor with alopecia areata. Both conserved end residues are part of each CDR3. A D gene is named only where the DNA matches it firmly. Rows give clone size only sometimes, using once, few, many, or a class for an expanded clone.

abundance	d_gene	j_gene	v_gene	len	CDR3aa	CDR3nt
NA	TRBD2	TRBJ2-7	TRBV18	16	CASSPPRLAGSGEQYF	TGTGCCAGCTCACCACCCAGGTTAGCGGGGAGCGGCGAGCAGTACTTC
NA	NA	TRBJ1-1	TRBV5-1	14	CASSRVGTEGRAFF	TGCGCCAGCAGCCGGGTAGGAACAGAAGGCCGAGCTTTCTTT
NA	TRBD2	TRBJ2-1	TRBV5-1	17	CASSRTSGSSTYNEQFF	TGCGCCAGCAGCAGGACTAGCGGGAGCTCCACCTACAATGAGCAGTTCTTC
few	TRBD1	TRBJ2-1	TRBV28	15	CASLITGGSYNEQFF	TGTGCCTCCTTAATAACAGGGGGCAGCTACAATGAGCAGTTCTTC
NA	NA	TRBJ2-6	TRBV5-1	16	CASSNRPSSGANVLTF	TGCGCCAGCAGCAACCGACCGAGCTCTGGGGCCAACGTCCTGACTTTC
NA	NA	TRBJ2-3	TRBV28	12	CASSFSAHTQYF	TGTGCCAGCAGTTTCTCGGCTCATACGCAGTATTTT
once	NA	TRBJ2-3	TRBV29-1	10	CSGGADTQYF	TGCAGCGGTGGAGCAGATACGCAGTATTTT
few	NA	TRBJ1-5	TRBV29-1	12	CSVGDIGQPQHF	TGCAGCGTTGGGGACATAGGACAGCCCCAGCATTTT
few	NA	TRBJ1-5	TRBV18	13	CASSPGAQQPQHF	TGTGCCAGCTCACCTGGGGCCCAACAGCCCCAGCATTTT
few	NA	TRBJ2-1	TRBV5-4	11	CASSFGNEQFF	TGTGCCAGCAGCTTCGGAAATGAGCAGTTCTTC
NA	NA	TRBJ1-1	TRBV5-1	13	CASSLGPNTEAFF	TGCGCCAGCAGCTTGGGACCGAACACTGAAGCTTTCTTT
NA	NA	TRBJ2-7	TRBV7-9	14	CASSLGTGNYEQYF	TGTGCCAGCAGCTTGGGGACTGGAAACTACGAGCAGTACTTC
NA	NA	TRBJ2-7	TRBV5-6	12	CASSSGRYEQYF	TGTGCCAGCAGCTCGGGACGGTACGAGCAGTACTTC
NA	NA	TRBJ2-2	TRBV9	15	CASSAREVYTGELFF	TGTGCCAGCAGCGCCAGGGAGGTGTACACCGGGGAGCTGTTTTTT
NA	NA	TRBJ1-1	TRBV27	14	CASSYLQGGTEAFF	TGTGCCAGCAGTTATTTACAGGGAGGCACTGAAGCTTTCTTT
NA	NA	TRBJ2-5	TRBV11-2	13	CASSLQGAETQYF	TGTGCCAGCAGCTTACAGGGAGCGGAGACCCAGTACTTC
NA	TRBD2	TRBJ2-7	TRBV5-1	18	CASSSGLAGGPSSYEQYF	TGCGCCAGCAGCTCGGGACTAGCGGGAGGGCCGAGCTCCTACGAGCAGTACTTC
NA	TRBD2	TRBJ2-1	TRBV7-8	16	CASSRLREAGYNEQFF	TGTGCCAGCAGCCGCTTGCGGGAGGCGGGATACAATGAGCAGTTCTTC
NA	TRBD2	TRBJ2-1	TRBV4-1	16	CASRRDIAGYSNEQFF	TGCGCCAGCAGACGCGACATAGCGGGCTATAGCAATGAGCAGTTCTTC
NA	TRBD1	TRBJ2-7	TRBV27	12	CASSFHRGVQYF	TGTGCCAGCAGTTTCCACAGGGGTGTGCAGTACTTC
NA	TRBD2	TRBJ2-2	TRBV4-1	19	CASSHTPGLAGEATGELFF	TGCGCCAGCAGCCATACACCGGGACTAGCGGGAGAAGCCACCGGGGAGCTGTTTTTT
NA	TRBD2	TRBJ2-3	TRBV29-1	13	CSAETSATDTQYF	TGCAGCGCCGAAACTAGCGCCACAGATACGCAGTATTTT
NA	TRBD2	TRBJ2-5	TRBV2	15	CASSDRTSGRETQYF	TGTGCCAGCAGTGATCGGACTAGCGGGAGGGAGACCCAGTACTTC
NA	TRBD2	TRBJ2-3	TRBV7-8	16	CASSPRTSGSGDTQYF	TGTGCCAGCAGCCCCAGGACTAGCGGGAGCGGGGATACGCAGTATTTT
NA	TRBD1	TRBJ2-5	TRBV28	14	CASSDQGVGKTQYF	TGTGCCAGCAGTGATCAGGGGGTTGGGAAGACCCAGTACTTC
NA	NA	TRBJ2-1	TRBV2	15	CASSGSEGSFNEQFF	TGTGCCAGCAGTGGATCGGAGGGGTCTTTCAATGAGCAGTTCTTC
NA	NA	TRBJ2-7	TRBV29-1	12	CSVGADSYEQYF	TGCAGCGTTGGGGCAGATTCATACGAGCAGTACTTC
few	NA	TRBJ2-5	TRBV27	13	CASSQRGRETQYF	TGTGCCAGCAGCCAAAGGGGGAGAGAGACCCAGTACTTC
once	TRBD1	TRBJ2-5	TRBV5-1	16	CASSLETGTGSETQYF	TGCGCCAGCAGCTTGGAAACCGGGACAGGGTCAGAGACCCAGTACTTC
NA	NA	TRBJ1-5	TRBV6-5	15	CASSYQGSGNQPQHF	TGTGCCAGCAGTTACCAAGGGAGTGGCAATCAGCCCCAGCATTTT
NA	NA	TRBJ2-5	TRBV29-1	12	CSVQLGRETQYF	TGCAGCGTCCAGCTGGGGAGAGAGACCCAGTACTTC
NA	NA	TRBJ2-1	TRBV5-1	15	CASSWDVTSYNEQFF	TGCGCCAGCAGCTGGGACGTTACCTCCTACAATGAGCAGTTCTTC
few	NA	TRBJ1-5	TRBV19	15	CATHGTGPINQPQHF	TGTGCCACCCATGGAACAGGGCCGATCAATCAGCCCCAGCATTTT
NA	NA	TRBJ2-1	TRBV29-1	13	CSVATLGNVEQFF	TGCAGCGTCGCCACCCTAGGTAACGTTGAGCAGTTCTTC
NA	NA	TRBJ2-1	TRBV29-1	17	CSVQRTGSGSSYNEQFF	TGCAGCGTTCAGCGAACTGGGAGCGGAAGCTCCTACAATGAGCAGTTCTTC
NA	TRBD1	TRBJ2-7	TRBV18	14	CASSAGTGGYEQYF	TGTGCCAGCTCAGCTGGGACAGGGGGCTACGAGCAGTACTTC
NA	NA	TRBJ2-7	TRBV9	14	CASSALDRAYEQYF	TGTGCCAGCAGCGCACTGGACAGAGCCTACGAGCAGTACTTC
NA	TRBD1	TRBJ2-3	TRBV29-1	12	CSGGTAADTQYF	TGCAGCGGAGGGACAGCGGCAGATACGCAGTATTTT
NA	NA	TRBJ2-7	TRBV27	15	CASSLRAAGSGEQYF	TGTGCCAGCAGTTTAAGGGCGGCGGGATCGGGCGAGCAGTACTTC
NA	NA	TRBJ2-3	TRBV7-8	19	CASSLRRERGVGSLRAQYF	TGTGCCAGCAGCTTAAGGCGGGAGAGGGGGGTCGGGTCACTTAGGGCGCAGTATTTT
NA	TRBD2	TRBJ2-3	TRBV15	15	CATSMPAGVTDTQYF	TGTGCCACCAGCATGCCAGCGGGGGTCACAGATACGCAGTATTTT
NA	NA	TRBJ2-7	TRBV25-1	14	CASSELMIPYEQYF	TGTGCCAGCAGTGAATTGATGATCCCGTACGAGCAGTACTTC
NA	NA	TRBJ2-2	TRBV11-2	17	CASSLRVTELNTGELFF	TGTGCCAGCAGCTTGCGGGTGACAGAGCTGAACACCGGGGAGCTGTTTTTT
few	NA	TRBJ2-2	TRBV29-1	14	CSVQTRGNTGELFF	TGCAGCGTTCAAACCAGGGGTAATACCGGGGAGCTGTTTTTT
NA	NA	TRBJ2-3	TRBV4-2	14	CASSQALLTDTQYF	TGTGCCAGCAGCCAAGCACTCCTCACAGATACGCAGTATTTT
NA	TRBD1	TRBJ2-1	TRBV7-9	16	CASSPTGTGTYNEQFF	TGTGCCAGCAGCCCAACCGGGACAGGAACCTACAATGAGCAGTTCTTC